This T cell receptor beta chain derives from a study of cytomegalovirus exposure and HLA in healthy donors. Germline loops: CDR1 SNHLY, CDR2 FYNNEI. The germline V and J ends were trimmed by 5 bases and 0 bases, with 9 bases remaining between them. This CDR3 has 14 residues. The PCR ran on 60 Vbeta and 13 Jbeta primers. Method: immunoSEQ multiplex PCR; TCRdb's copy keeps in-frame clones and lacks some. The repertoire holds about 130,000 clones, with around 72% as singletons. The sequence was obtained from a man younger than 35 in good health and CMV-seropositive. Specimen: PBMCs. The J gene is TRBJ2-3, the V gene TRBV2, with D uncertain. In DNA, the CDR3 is TGTGCCAGCAGTTCGTCAGAAAGCACAGATACGCAGTATTTT. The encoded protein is CASSSSESTDTQYF.